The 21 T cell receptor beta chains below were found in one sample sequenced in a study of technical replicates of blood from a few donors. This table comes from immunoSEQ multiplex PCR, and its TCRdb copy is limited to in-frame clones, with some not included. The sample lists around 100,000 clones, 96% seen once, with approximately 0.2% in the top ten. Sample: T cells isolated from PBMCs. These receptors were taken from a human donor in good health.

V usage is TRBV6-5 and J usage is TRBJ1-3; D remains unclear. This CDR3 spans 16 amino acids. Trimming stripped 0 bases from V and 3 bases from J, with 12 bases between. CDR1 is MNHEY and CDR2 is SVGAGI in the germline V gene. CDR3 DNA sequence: TGTGCCAGCAGTTACTCGAGGTATCGGGTTGGAAACACCATATATTTT. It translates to CASSYSRYRVGNTIYF.

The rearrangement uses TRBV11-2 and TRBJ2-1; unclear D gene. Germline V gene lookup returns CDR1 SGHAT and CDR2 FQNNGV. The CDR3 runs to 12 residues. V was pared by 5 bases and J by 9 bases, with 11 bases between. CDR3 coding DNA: TGTGCCAGCAGCAATCCTAGTCGTGAGCAGTTCTTC. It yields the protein CASSNPSREQFF. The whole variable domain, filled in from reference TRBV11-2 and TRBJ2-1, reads EAGVAQSPRYKIIEKRQSVAFWCNPISGHATLYWYQQILGQGPKLLIQFQNNGVVDDSQLPKDRFSAERLKGVDSTLKIQPAKLEDSAVYLCASSNPSREQFFGPGTRLTVL.

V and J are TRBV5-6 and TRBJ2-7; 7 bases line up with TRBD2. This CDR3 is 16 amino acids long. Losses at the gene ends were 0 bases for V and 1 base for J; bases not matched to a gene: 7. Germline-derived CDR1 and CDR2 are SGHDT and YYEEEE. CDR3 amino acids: CASSLDLTSTSYEQYF. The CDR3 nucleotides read TGTGCCAGCAGCTTGGATCTGACTAGCACGTCCTACGAGCAGTACTTC. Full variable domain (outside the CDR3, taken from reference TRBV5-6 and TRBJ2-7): DAGVTQSPTHLIKTRGQQVTLRCSPKSGHDTVSWYQQALGQGPQFIFQYYEEEERQRGNFPDRFSGHQFPNYSSELNVNALLLGDSALYLCASSLDLTSTSYEQYFGPGTRLTVT.

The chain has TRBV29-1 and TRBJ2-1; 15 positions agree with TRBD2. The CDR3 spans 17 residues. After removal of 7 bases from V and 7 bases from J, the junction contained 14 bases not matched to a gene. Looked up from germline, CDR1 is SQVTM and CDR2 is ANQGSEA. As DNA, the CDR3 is TGCAGCGAAGCGGGACTAGCGGGAGGCACATTAGGGAATGAGCAGTTCTTC. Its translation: CSEAGLAGGTLGNEQFF.

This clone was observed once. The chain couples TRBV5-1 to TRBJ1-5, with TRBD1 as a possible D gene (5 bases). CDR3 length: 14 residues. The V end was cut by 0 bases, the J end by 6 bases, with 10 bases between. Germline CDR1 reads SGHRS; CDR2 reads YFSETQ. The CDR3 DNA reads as TGCGCCAGCAGCTTGGGACAGTTGGGTCAGCCCCAGCATTTT. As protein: CASSLGQLGQPQHF.

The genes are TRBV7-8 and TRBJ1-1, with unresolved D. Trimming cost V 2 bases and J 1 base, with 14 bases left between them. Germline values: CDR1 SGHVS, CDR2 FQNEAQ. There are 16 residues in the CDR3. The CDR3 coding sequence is TGTGCCAGCAGCTTACCGGGAAGTAACGCGAACACTGAAGCTTTCTTT. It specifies CASSLPGSNANTEAFF.

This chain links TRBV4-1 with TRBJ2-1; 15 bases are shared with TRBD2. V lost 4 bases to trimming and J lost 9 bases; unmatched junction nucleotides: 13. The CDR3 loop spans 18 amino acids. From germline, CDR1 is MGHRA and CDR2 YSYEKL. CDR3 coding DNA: TGCGCCAGCAGCCGACTACCGGCGGGACTAGCGGGGGGCGGTGAGCAGTTCTTC. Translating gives CASSRLPAGLAGGGEQFF.

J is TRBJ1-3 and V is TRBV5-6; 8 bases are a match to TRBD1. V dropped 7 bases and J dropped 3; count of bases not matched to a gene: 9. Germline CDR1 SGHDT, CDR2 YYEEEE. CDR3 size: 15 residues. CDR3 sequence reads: CASERQGTVGNTIYF. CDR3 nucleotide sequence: TGTGCCAGCGAGAGACAGGGGACAGTTGGAAACACCATATATTTT.

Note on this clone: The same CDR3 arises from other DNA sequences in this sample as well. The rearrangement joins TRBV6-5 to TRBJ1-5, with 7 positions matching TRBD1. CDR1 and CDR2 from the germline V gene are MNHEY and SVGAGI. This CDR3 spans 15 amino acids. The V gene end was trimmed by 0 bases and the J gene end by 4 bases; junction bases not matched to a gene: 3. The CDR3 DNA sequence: TGTGCCAGCAGTTACTCGACAGGGTTAAATCAGCCCCAGCATTTT. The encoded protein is CASSYSTGLNQPQHF.

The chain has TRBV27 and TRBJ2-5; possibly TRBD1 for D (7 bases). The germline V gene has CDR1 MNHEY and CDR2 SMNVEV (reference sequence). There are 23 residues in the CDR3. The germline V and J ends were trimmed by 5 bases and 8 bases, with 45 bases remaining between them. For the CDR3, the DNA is TGTGCCAGCAGTCTATACCCTCGGACGGGACAGCGGGCTTCTAAGGGCGACTACGAAACCCAGTACTTC. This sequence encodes CASSLYPRTGQRASKGDYETQYF.

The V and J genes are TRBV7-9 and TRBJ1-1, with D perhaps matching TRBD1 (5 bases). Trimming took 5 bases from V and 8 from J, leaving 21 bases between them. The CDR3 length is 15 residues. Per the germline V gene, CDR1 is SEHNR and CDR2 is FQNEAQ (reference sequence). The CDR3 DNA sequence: TGTGCCAGCAGCCCCGCAAGACAGTCGGCCTACGAAGCTTTCTTT. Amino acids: CASSPARQSAYEAFF.

CDR3 in amino acids: CASSLALPGQGTSSTDTQYF. CDR3 DNA: TGTGCCAGCAGCTTGGCCCTTCCGGGACAGGGGACCTCTAGCACAGATACGCAGTATTTT. This chain joins TRBV5-5 and TRBJ2-3, with TRBD1 matching 10 bases. Germline-derived CDR1 and CDR2 are SGHKS and YYEKEE (reference sequence). Trimming cost V 0 bases and J 0 bases; bases outside gene matches: 13. The CDR3 covers 20 residues.

The CDR3 loop is CASRTTGQETQYF. Here the CDR3 DNA reads TGTGCCAGCAGAACAACAGGGCAAGAGACCCAGTACTTC. The chain carries TRBV6-5 and TRBJ2-5, with a weak D call TRBD1 (6 bases). Germline V gives CDR1 MNHEY, CDR2 SVGAGI. V shed 6 bases and J shed 2 bases, with 10 bases lying between them. This CDR3 contains 13 residues.

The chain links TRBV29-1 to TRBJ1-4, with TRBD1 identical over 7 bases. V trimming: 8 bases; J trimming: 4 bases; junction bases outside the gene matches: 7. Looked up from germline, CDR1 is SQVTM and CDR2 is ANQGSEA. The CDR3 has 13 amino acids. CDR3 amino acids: CSFVGQLNEKLFF. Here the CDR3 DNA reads TGCAGCTTCGTGGGACAGCTTAATGAAAAACTGTTTTTT.

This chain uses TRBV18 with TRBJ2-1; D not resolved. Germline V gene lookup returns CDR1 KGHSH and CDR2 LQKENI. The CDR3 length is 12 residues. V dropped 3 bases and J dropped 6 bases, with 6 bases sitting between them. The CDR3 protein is CASSPSGNEQFF. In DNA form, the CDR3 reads TGTGCCAGCTCACCTTCAGGCAATGAGCAGTTCTTC.

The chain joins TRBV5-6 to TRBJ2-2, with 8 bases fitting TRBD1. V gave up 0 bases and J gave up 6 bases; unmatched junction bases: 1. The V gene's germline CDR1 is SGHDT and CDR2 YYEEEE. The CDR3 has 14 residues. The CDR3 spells CASSLGTGPGELFF. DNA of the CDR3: TGTGCCAGCAGCTTGGGGACAGGGCCCGGGGAGCTGTTTTTT. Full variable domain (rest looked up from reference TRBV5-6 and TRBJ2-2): DAGVTQSPTHLIKTRGQQVTLRCSPKSGHDTVSWYQQALGQGPQFIFQYYEEEERQRGNFPDRFSGHQFPNYSSELNVNALLLGDSALYLCASSLGTGPGELFFGEGSRLTVL.

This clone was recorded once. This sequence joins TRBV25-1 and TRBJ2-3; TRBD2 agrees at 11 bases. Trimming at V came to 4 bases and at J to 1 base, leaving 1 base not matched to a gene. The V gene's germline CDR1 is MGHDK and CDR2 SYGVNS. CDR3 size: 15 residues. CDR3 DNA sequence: TGTGCCAGCAGTGGGGGACTAGCGGGCACAGATACGCAGTATTTT. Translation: CASSGGLAGTDTQYF.

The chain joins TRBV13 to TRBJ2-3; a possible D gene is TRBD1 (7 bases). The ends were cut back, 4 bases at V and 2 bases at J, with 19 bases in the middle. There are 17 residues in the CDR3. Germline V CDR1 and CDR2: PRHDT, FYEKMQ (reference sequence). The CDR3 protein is CASSSAGGITLTDTQYF. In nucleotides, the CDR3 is TGTGCCAGCAGCTCGGCAGGGGGGATAACCCTCACAGATACGCAGTATTTT.

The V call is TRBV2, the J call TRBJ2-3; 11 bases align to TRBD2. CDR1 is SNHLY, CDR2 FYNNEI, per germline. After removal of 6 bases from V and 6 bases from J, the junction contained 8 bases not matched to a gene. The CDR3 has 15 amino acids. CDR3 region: CASRSLAGDSDTQYF. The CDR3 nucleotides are TGTGCCAGCAGATCACTAGCGGGGGACTCCGATACGCAGTATTTT.

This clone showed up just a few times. The CDR3 bases are TGTGCCGTGGCCCGGGGTGGAGCCGGAGAAGCTTTCTTT. This codes for CAVARGGAGEAFF. The V gene is TRBV6-5, the J gene TRBJ1-1, with D hard to call. The CDR3 covers 13 residues. Trimming left V 11 bases short and J 8 bases short, with 21 bases between. Germline loops: CDR1 MNHEY, CDR2 SVGAGI.

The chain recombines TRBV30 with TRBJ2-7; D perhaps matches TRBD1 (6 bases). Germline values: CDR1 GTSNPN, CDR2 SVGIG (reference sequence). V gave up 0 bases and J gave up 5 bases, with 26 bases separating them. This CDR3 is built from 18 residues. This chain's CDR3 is CAWSVMFRLTGLDHEQYF. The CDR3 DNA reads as TGTGCCTGGAGTGTAATGTTCCGGCTAACAGGGCTGGACCACGAGCAGTACTTC.